Below are 26 T cell receptor beta chains sequenced from a single sample in a study of shared clonotypes between healthy human individuals. This table comes from immunoSEQ multiplex PCR, and its TCRdb copy is limited to in-frame clones, with some not included. Among approximately 470,000 clones, 70% to 85% were seen once, and the ten largest hold around 11%. The specimen sequenced was PBMCs. All receptors derive from a woman in her thirties or forties in good health. Some clones in this sample may be carry-over from other donors' samples.

On this clone: Other DNA variants within this sample encode the same CDR3. V usage is TRBV19 and J usage is TRBJ2-5; 14 bases align to TRBD2. This CDR3 is built from 16 residues. The trim removed 5 bases at V and 4 bases at J, leaving 6 bases unmatched. Germline CDR1 and CDR2: LNHDA and SQIVND (reference sequence). The CDR3 nucleotides read TGTGCCAGTAGTCCTGGGACTAGCGGGAGAGGAGAGACCCAGTACTTC. It yields the protein CASSPGTSGRGETQYF.

This chain uses TRBV29-1 with TRBJ2-3, with 8 bases aligning to TRBD1. The trim removed 4 bases at V and 4 bases at J, leaving 4 bases unmatched. CDR1 SQVTM and CDR2 ANQGSEA come from the germline V gene. The CDR3 totals 13 residues. Written as DNA, the CDR3 is TGCAGCGTTGTGTCAGGGGGCGCAGATACGCAGTATTTT. Translated: CSVVSGGADTQYF.

CDR3 in DNA: TGTGCCAGCAGTTCCGAGGTTTGGGACGAGCAGTACTTC. Encoded protein: CASSSEVWDEQYF. V usage is TRBV6-6 and J usage is TRBJ2-7; D not resolved. The CDR3 is made up of 13 amino acids. Per the germline V gene, CDR1 is MNHNY and CDR2 is SVGAGI (reference sequence). V lost 4 bases to trimming and J lost 5 bases, with 12 bases between them.

The gene calls are TRBV7-2 and TRBJ2-5; D is unresolved. The CDR3 contains 16 residues. Trimming pared 2 bases from V and 4 bases from J, leaving 17 bases between. Germline CDR1 reads SGHTA; CDR2 reads FQGNSA. CDR3 nucleotide sequence: TGTGCCAGCAGCTTAAACCCTGGATCGACGGGAGAGACCCAGTACTTC. Translation gives CASSLNPGSTGETQYF.

The rearrangement links TRBV4-1 to TRBJ2-2; D perhaps matches TRBD1 (5 bases). Trimming left V 1 base short and J 7 bases short, with 10 bases between. CDR3 length equals 14 residues. Germline values: CDR1 MGHRA, CDR2 YSYEKL. The CDR3 region has the DNA TGCGCCAGCAGCCAAGGGACACTCCTCGGGGAGCTGTTTTTT. Its protein is CASSQGTLLGELFF.

The chain combines TRBV28 with TRBJ2-1; D might be TRBD2 (7 bases). V lost 6 bases and J 12 bases, leaving 24 bases between the germline ends. The germline V gene has CDR1 MDHEN and CDR2 SYDVKM. CDR3 length: 15 amino acids. The CDR3 here is CASSLAGEGPSGQFF. CDR3 bases: TGTGCCAGCAGCCTGGCAGGGGAGGGACCATCCGGGCAGTTCTTC. Variable domain in full (rest from reference TRBV28 and TRBJ2-1): DVKVTQSSRYLVKRTGEKVFLECVQDMDHENMFWYRQDPGLGLRLIYFSYDVKMKEKGDIPEGYSVSREKKERFSLILESASTNQTSMYLCASSLAGEGPSGQFFGPGTRLTVL.

The rearrangement uses TRBV4-2 and TRBJ2-7; D is possibly TRBD2 (5 bases). Between the trimmed V and J ends, which lost 0 bases and 2 bases, there was a span of 8 bases. The germline V gene has CDR1 LGHNA and CDR2 YNFKEQ. The length of the CDR3 is 14 residues. The DNA for the CDR3 is TGTGCCAGCAGCCAAGATTTACTAGCCTACGAGCAGTACTTC. The encoded protein is CASSQDLLAYEQYF.

The chain joins TRBV29-1 to TRBJ2-2; 13 positions agree with TRBD2. The CDR3 has 14 residues. Germline V gene sequence: CDR1 SQVTM, CDR2 ANQGSEA. J gave up 3 bases and V 7 bases, and 2 bases lay outside the gene matches. Written as DNA, the CDR3 is TGCAGCGCTGGACTAGCGGGAGACACCGGGGAGCTGTTTTTT. It translates to CSAGLAGDTGELFF.

As for this clone: Other nucleotide sequences from this sample produce the same CDR3. The chain joins TRBV27 to TRBJ1-5; TRBD1 aligns across 11 bases. From germline, CDR1 is MNHEY and CDR2 SMNVEV (reference sequence). Germline trimming cut 5 bases from V and 4 bases from J; bases unmatched to any gene: 4. This CDR3 spans 15 amino acids. The CDR3 protein is CASSPGTGGNQPQHF. In DNA, the CDR3 is TGTGCCAGCAGTCCCGGGACAGGGGGGAATCAGCCCCAGCATTTT.

This clone was seen more than once but under ten times. In the same sample, other DNA sequences code for this CDR3. V and J are TRBV6-5 and TRBJ2-1, with a tentative D call TRBD2 (5 bases). Germline V gene sequence: CDR1 MNHEY, CDR2 SVGAGI. The CDR3 is made up of 14 amino acids. Trimming took 3 bases from V and 4 from J, leaving 10 bases between them. The CDR3 DNA reads as TGTGCCAGCAGTTATCGCGGGCCATACAATGAGCAGTTCTTC. Translating it yields CASSYRGPYNEQFF.

About this clone: Given a far larger clone just one base away, this is likely a sequencing read error. The rearrangement joins TRBV4-2 to TRBJ2-5; weak D call: TRBD2 (6 bases). Germline CDR1 reads LGHNA; CDR2 reads YNFKEQ. The CDR3 extends over 16 amino acids. V lost 1 base to trimming and J lost 5 bases, with 17 bases between them. In nucleotides, the CDR3 is TGTGCCAGCAGCCAAGGTCGAGAAGCAGGGAGGGAGACCCAGTACTTC. Protein sequence: CASSQGREAGRETQYF.

This clone was recorded many times. V gene TRBV15 combines with J gene TRBJ1-1; D perhaps matches TRBD1 (6 bases). Germline V gene lookup returns CDR1 LNHNV and CDR2 YYDKDF (reference sequence). V was pared by 0 bases and J by 1 base, with 30 bases between. The CDR3 spans 22 residues. CDR3 amino acids: CATSRDGSGGRYSYTRNTEAFF. The CDR3 DNA sequence: TGTGCCACCAGCAGAGATGGGTCGGGGGGGCGATACTCCTATACAAGGAACACTGAAGCTTTCTTT.

V is TRBV4-3 and J is TRBJ2-1; 8 bases are a match to TRBD2. The germline CDR1 and CDR2 sequences are LGHNA and YSLEER. The V gene end was trimmed by 1 base and the J gene end by 5 bases; junction bases not matched to a gene: 10. The CDR3 has 17 residues. The CDR3 nucleotides read TGCGCCAGCAGCCAAGCTTCCGGGACTAGGGGTCACAATGAGCAGTTCTTC. Translating it yields CASSQASGTRGHNEQFF.

The rearrangement links TRBV6-1 to TRBJ1-2; D is uncertain. Trimming left V 2 bases short and J 2 bases short, with 9 bases between. Germline CDR1 is MNHNS and CDR2 is SASEGT. The CDR3 is made up of 14 amino acids. CDR3 amino acids: CASSESGNNYGYTF. The CDR3 nucleotides read TGTGCCAGCAGTGAATCGGGGAACAACTATGGCTACACCTTC.

The CDR3 DNA sequence: TGTGCCAGCAGCTGGACCGGGACAGGGTACAATGAGCAGTTCTTC. Its translation is CASSWTGTGYNEQFF. The genes are TRBV9 and TRBJ2-1; 9 bases line up with TRBD1. Germline-derived CDR1 and CDR2 are SGDLS and YYNGEE. The CDR3 is made up of 15 amino acids. V lost 4 bases, J lost 4 bases, and 6 bases stayed unmatched.

The gene calls are TRBV6-4 and TRBJ2-7; D is unresolved. Germline V CDR1 and CDR2: MRHNA, SNTAGT. V dropped 2 bases and J dropped 3 bases, with 14 bases sitting between them. The CDR3 loop spans 15 amino acids. DNA of the CDR3: TGTGCCAGCAGTGACCCATCCGGAGTACTCTACGAGCAGTACTTC. Translated, it gives CASSDPSGVLYEQYF.

The V gene is TRBV7-8, the J gene TRBJ2-7, with 9 bases lining up with TRBD1. CDR1 is SGHVS, CDR2 FQNEAQ, per germline. V lost 5 bases to trimming and J lost 4 bases; unmatched junction nucleotides: 12. The CDR3 spans 16 residues. Here the CDR3 DNA reads TGTGCCAGCAGCGACTCCAGGACAGGGGTTGGTTACGAGCAGTACTTC. This sequence encodes CASSDSRTGVGYEQYF.

The chain has TRBV6-1 and TRBJ2-7, with TRBD1 as a possible D gene (6 bases). Germline CDR1 MNHNS, CDR2 SASEGT. This CDR3 comprises 14 residues. V lost 5 bases and J 4 bases, leaving 15 bases between the germline ends. Here the CDR3 reads CASSTSRGRYEQYF. The CDR3 DNA is TGTGCCAGCAGTACAAGCAGGGGTCGGTACGAGCAGTACTTC.

V gene TRBV12-5 combines with J gene TRBJ2-1; 13 positions agree with TRBD2. Trimming at V came to 1 base and at J to 2 bases, leaving 20 bases not matched to a gene. The length of the CDR3 is 23 residues. CDR1 is LGHNT and CDR2 is FRNRAP in the germline V gene. CDR3 nucleotide sequence: TGTGCTAGTGGTTTGGCAAGGGCCATACTAGCGGGAGGGGGGGACCTAACCTACAATGAGCAGTTCTTC. Amino acids: CASGLARAILAGGGDLTYNEQFF.

The sample holds a few counts of this clone. V and J are TRBV7-2 and TRBJ2-3; D unresolved. The CDR3 consists of 14 residues. Germline CDR1 reads SGHTA; CDR2 reads FQGNSA. V was shortened by 2 bases and J by 1 base, with 7 bases between the two germline ends. CDR3 protein: CASSLFGGTDTQYF. In DNA form, the CDR3 reads TGTGCCAGCAGCTTATTCGGCGGCACAGATACGCAGTATTTT.

The chain is built from TRBV7-9 and TRBJ2-1; TRBD2 aligns across 11 bases. The CDR3 is 16 amino acids. With 4 bases clipped from V and 7 bases from J, the junction kept 9 bases outside the gene matches. Germline lookup yields CDR1 SEHNR and CDR2 FQNEAQ (reference sequence). The CDR3 spells CASSSPGLAVTNEQFF. Written as DNA, the CDR3 is TGTGCCAGCAGCTCCCCGGGACTAGCGGTAACTAATGAGCAGTTCTTC.

This clone was counted a few times. The chain has TRBV6-5 and TRBJ2-7, with D hard to call. Germline loops: CDR1 MNHEY, CDR2 SVGAGI. The CDR3 covers 12 residues. Trimming took off 6 bases at V and 9 bases at J, with 15 bases between the two ends. In DNA form, the CDR3 reads TGTGCCAGCAGCCCCCCTACTTCGGGGCAGTACTTC. Translation gives CASSPPTSGQYF.

The V and J genes are TRBV5-1 and TRBJ2-1; 7 bases are a match to TRBD1. CDR3 size: 14 residues. Per germline, CDR1 SGHRS and CDR2 YFSETQ. The V and J ends lost 4 bases and 6 bases, in that order; junction bases with no gene match: 7. This CDR3 reads CASSRGPSSNEQFF. In nucleotides, the CDR3 is TGCGCCAGCAGCAGGGGGCCTAGCAGCAATGAGCAGTTCTTC.

In this sample, this clone turned up a few times. V and J are TRBV29-1 and TRBJ1-1; no clear D gene. The CDR3 length is 15 residues. The ends were cut back, 3 bases at V and 5 bases at J, with 19 bases in the middle. The germline V gene has CDR1 SQVTM and CDR2 ANQGSEA. The CDR3 DNA is TGCAGCGTTGAGCCGTTGGTAGCCCTTGGGACTGAAGCTTTCTTT. Encoded protein: CSVEPLVALGTEAFF.

The chain employs TRBV7-9 and TRBJ2-1; no clear D. The CDR3 extends over 13 amino acids. The V gene lost 5 bases and the J gene lost 8 bases, with 13 bases spanning the gap. Germline V gives CDR1 SEHNR, CDR2 FQNEAQ (reference sequence). The CDR3 sequence: CASSPASWDEQFF. Here the CDR3 DNA reads TGTGCCAGCAGCCCAGCGTCGTGGGATGAGCAGTTCTTC.

The chain joins TRBV9 to TRBJ2-2; D is perhaps TRBD1 (6 bases). V was clipped by 2 bases and J by 1 base, with 9 bases between them. Germline assignment: CDR1 SGDLS and CDR2 YYNGEE. There are 15 residues in the CDR3. CDR3 sequence reads: CASSVRDKNTGELFF. The CDR3 DNA is TGTGCCAGCAGCGTCCGGGACAAGAACACCGGGGAGCTGTTTTTT.